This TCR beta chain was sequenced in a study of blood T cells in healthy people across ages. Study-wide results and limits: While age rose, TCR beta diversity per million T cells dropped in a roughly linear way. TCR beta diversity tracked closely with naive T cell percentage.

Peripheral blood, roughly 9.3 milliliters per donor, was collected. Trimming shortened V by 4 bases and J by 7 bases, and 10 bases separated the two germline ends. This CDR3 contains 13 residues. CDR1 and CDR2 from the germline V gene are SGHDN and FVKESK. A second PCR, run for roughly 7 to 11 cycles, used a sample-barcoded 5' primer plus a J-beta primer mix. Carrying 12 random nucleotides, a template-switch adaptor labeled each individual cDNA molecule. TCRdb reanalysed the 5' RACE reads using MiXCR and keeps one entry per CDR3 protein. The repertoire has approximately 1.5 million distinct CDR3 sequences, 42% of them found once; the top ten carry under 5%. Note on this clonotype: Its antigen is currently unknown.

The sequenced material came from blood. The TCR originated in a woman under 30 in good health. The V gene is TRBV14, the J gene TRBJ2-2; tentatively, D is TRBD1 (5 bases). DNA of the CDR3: TGTGCCAGCAGCCCACCTGACAGCGGGGAGCTGTTTTTT. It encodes CASSPPDSGELFF.